This T cell receptor beta chain was identified during a study of CD8 T cells in ankylosing spondylitis. Study-level results: Disease-linked clones proved CD8+ and comparatively uncommon in peripheral blood. Blood of patients with ankylosing spondylitis appeared to be characterized by a TCR beta motif of several highly homologous variants.

Germline-derived CDR1 and CDR2 are MNHNY and SVGAGI (reference sequence). This CDR3 spans 13 amino acids. V was pared by 6 bases and J by 3 bases, with 10 bases between. TCRdb reprocessed the 5' RACE reads with MiXCR, giving one entry per CDR3 protein. The sample carries more than 200,000 distinct CDR3 sequences, roughly a quarter recorded once. Concerning this clonotype itself: Its antigen is as yet unknown.

The chain combines TRBV6-6 with TRBJ2-3; the D is unclear. The TCR sequence derives from a male donor with ankylosing spondylitis or in good health (not recorded which). Sequencing was carried out using blood, either unsorted or a sorted T cell fraction (not recorded which). The CDR3 is CASRSQLTDTQYF. For the CDR3, the DNA is TGTGCCAGCAGAAGCCAGCTAACAGATACGCAGTATTTT.